This T cell receptor (beta chain) was sequenced for a study of siplizumab effects on memory and regulatory T cells. Study observations and caveats: Unstimulated subsets contained matches for only a minor fraction of alloreactive clones. Siplizumab significantly decreased alloreactive sequences from unstimulated CD4+ memory cells. About 75-97% of proliferating CD4+ or CD8+ clones had no assignable naive or memory phenotype.

The repertoire was sequenced with immunoSEQ multiplex PCR; TCRdb's copy has only in-frame clones and lacks some. Of some 100,000 clones listed, about 90% are singletons. As for this clone: Its antigen is unidentified.

The length of the CDR3 is 12 residues. V lost 1 base to trimming and J lost 12 bases, with 10 bases between them. Germline CDR1 SGHVS, CDR2 FQNEAQ. This sequence was found in a human donor in good health. Some clones in this sample may be carry-over from other donors' samples. The sample taken for sequencing was CD4+ T cells sorted from blood. This chain links TRBV7-8 with TRBJ2-1; perhaps D is TRBD1 or TRBD2 (5 bases each). The CDR3 DNA reads as TGTGCCAGCAGCTTAGGGGACCGAGGGCAGTTCTTC. Its translation is CASSLGDRGQFF.